This T cell receptor beta chain comes out of a study of human T cells and chemical hapten exposure. TCRdb itself ran the RACE reads through MiXCR, one entry per CDR3 protein. Of 80,000 to 100,000 distinct CDR3 sequences listed, 25% to 35% are singletons. This CDR3 region has 15 residues. Between the trimmed V and J ends, which lost 5 bases and 8 bases, there was a span of 19 bases. CDR1 and CDR2 (germline): SEHNR, FQNEAQ (reference sequence). Time point specified: patch test 3, about 24 weeks after DPC sensitization. Treatment: therapeutic diphenylcyclopropenone sensitization with weekly scalp DPC. The specimen comprised whole blood, sampled in connection with sensitization to the hapten diphenylcyclopropenone (DPC). V gene TRBV7-9 combines with J gene TRBJ2-1, with TRBD1 as a possible D gene (6 bases). This receptor was taken from a man between 40 and 49 years old with alopecia areata. Some clones in this sample may be carry-over from other donors' samples. The CDR3 region is CASSQVGGRAHEQFF. DNA for the CDR3: TGTGCCAGCAGCCAGGTAGGGGGACGAGCCCATGAGCAGTTCTTC.